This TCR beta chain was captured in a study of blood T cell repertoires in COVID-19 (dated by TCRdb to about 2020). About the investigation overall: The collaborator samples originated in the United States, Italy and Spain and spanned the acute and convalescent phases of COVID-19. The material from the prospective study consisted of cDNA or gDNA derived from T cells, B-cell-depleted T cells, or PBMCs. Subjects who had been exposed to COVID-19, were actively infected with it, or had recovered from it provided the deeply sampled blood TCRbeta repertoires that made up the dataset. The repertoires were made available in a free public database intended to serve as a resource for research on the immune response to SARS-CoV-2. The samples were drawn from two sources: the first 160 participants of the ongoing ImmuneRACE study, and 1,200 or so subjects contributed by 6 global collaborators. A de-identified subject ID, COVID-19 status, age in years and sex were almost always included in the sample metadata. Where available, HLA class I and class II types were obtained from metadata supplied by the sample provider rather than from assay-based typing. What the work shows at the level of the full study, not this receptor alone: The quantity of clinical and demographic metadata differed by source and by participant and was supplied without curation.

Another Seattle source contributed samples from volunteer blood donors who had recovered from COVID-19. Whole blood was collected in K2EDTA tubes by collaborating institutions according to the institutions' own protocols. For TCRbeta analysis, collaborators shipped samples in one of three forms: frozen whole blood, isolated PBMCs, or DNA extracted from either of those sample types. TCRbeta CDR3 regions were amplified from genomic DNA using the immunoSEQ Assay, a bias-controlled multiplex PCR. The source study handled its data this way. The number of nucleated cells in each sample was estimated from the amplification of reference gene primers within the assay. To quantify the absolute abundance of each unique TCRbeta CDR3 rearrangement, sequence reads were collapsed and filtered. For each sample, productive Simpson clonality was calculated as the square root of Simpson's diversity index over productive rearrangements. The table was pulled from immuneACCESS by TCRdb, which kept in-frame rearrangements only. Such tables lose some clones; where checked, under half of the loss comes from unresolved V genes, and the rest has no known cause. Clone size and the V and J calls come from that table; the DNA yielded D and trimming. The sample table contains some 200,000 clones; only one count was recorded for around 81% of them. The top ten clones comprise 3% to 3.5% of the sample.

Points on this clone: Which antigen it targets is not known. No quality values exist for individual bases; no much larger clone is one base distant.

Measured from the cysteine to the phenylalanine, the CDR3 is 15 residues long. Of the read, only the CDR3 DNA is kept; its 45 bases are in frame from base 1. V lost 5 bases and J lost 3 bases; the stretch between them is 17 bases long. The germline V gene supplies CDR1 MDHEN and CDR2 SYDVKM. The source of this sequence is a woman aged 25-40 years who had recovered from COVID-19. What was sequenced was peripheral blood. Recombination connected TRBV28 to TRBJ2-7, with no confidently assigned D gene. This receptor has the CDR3 CASSVTEFGLYEQYF. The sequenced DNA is TGTGCCAGCAGTGTAACAGAATTCGGCCTCTACGAGCAGTACTTC.